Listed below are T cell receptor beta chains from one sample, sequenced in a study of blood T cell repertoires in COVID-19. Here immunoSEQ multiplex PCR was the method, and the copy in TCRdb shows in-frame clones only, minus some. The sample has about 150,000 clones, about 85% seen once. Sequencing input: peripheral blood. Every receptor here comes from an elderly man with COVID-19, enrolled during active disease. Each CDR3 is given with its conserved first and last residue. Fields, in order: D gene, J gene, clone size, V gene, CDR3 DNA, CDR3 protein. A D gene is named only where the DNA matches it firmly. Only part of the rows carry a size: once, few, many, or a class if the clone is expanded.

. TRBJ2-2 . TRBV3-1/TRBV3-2 TGTGCCAGCAGTCTGAACACCGGGGAGCCGTTTTTT CASSLNTGEPFF
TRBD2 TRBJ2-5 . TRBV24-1 TGTGCCACCAGTGATTCGACTAGCGGGGGAGGGACCCAGTACTTC CATSDSTSGGGTQYF
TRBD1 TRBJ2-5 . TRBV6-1 TGTGCCAGCAGTGAATCGGTGGGACAGGGGCAAGAGACCCAGTACTTC CASSESVGQGQETQYF
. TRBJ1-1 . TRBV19 TGTGCCAGTAATCTTGGGGGGACTGAAGCTTTCTTT CASNLGGTEAFF
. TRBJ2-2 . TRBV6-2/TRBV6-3 TGTGCCAGCAGTTCGGACAGCTCCACCGGGGAGCTGTTTTTT CASSSDSSTGELFF
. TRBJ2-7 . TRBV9 TGTGCCAGCAGCGCAAAAGACACCTCGGTCGAGCAGTACTTC CASSAKDTSVEQYF
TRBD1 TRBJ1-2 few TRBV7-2 TGTGCCAGCAGCACCGGGACAGGGGCAACAGAGGTCTATGGCTACACCTTC CASSTGTGATEVYGYTF
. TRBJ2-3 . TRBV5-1 TGCGCCAGCAGGGGCAGCCGAGATACGCAGTATTTT CASRGSRDTQYF
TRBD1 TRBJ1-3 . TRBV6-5 TGTGCCAGCAGAGTGGACAGGGTGGGAGGAAACACCATATATTTT CASRVDRVGGNTIYF
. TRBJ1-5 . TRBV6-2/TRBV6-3 TGTGCCAGCAGCTCGCTATGGAATCAGCCCCAGCATTTT CASSSLWNQPQHF
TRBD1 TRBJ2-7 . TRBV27 TGTGCCAGCAGTTCCCGGACAGGGGGCTTGTACGAGCAGTACTTC CASSSRTGGLYEQYF
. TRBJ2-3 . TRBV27 TGTGCCAGCAGTTTATCCAGGGACACAGATACGCAGTATTTT CASSLSRDTDTQYF
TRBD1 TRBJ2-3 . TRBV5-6 TGTGCCAGCAGCTTTTATTTTGGGACAGGGGAGCCAGATACGCAGTATTTT CASSFYFGTGEPDTQYF
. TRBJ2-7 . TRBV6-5 TGTGCCAGCAGTCCACAGGAATCCTACGAGCAGTACTTC CASSPQESYEQYF
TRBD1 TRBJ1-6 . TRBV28 TGTGCCAGCAGTAGCAAGGGGACAGGAACTTATTCACCCCTCCACTTT CASSSKGTGTYSPLHF
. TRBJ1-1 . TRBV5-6 TGTGCCAGCAGCCCGGCCGGCAGGGTTATTGAAGCTTTCTTT CASSPAGRVIEAFF